The present entry profiles one T cell receptor (beta chain) with its context. This clonotype was found a few times. Its antigen is still unknown. There are no base qualities to consult, and no much larger clone falls within one base. These data belong to a study of T cells after yellow fever vaccination (dated by TCRdb to about 2019). Looking at the study overall: The SMART-Seq v4 Ultra Low Input RNA kit was used to prepare libraries from fractions with low cell numbers. Two healthy male donors, one aged 18 to 30 and one aged 30 to 40 years, made up the cohort. To track T-cell clones before and after primary and booster YFV17D yellow fever vaccination, bulk TCR alpha and beta repertoires were sequenced longitudinally. Blood was drawn at multiple timepoints before and after primary and secondary immunization, with bulk PBMC replicates and cell subsets isolated. General findings and caveats noted by the study authors: Compared with the primary T-cell response, the secondary T-cell response was faster but weaker, reaching its peak on day 5 rather than on day 15. The study included only a couple of donors, which limits how far the findings can be generalized. Most clones expanded after primary vaccination were re-detected after the booster (almost 98% of CD4 and around 86% of CD8), suggesting broad memory maintenance. Computational filtering was needed because FACS-sorted repertoires could contain abundant contaminating clonotypes from the bulk population. A small fraction of clonotypes appeared in both the CD4 and CD8 compartments, likely as a result of convergent recombination.

Sequenced on an Illumina NovaSeq 6000. Synthesis of TCR cDNA relied on 5'RACE template switching, a step that introduced a universal primer site along with unique molecular identifiers. Priming for cDNA synthesis came from both the TCR alpha and TCR beta constant segments. Two PCR steps were used to amplify libraries, with sample barcodes and sequencing adapters being added in the second step. Sequencing of libraries was performed on Illumina HiSeq 2500 (2x100 bp) or NovaSeq (2x150 bp). On the authors' methods: Reads were demultiplexed and collapsed into UMI consensus sequences with MIGEC, and V(D)J alignment was performed with MiXCR. Clonotypes responding to the vaccine were identified with edgeR on replicate PBMC samples, with the criteria of FDR below 0.01 and a log2 fold change above 5 up to day 15. Each bulk clonotype was labeled CD4 or CD8 based on which sequenced repertoire, CD4 or CD8, contained the clonotype at higher abundance. Clones were called with MiXCR by TCRdb after fastp trimmed the public reads at Q25, and only in-frame beta chains were retained. CDR3 protein duplicates are merged, each entry listing the most common genes and DNA. TCRdb, not the authors, supplied the V and J calls. The table for this sample lists 300,000 to 400,000 distinct CDR3 sequences; roughly an eighth of them were counted only once. The ten largest clones capture roughly 3.1% of the sample.

According to the study, the label for this sample's treatment or condition signals: live attenuated yellow fever vaccine strain. PBMCs were isolated from peripheral blood using a standard Ficoll-Paque protocol. CD4 and CD8 T-cell fractions were isolated with Dynabeads CD4 and CD8 positive selection kits. TriZol was used to extract RNA from bulk PBMCs, from CD4 and CD8 fractions, and from dextramer-positive and dextramer-negative fractions. Including cysteine and phenylalanine, the CDR3 has 14 amino acids. The retained sequence is limited to the CDR3, 42 bases, with the frame set at the first base. V is reduced by 4 bases and J by 6 bases, leaving a spacing of 15 bases between them. Taken from the germline V gene (reference sequence), the CDR1 and CDR2 loops are DFQATT and SNEGSKA.

The V and J segments used are TRBV20-1 and TRBJ2-2, and the D gene may be TRBD2, 6 bases matching. The input for sequencing was CD4+ T cells sorted from PBMCs, taken 15 days after the yellow fever booster vaccination. The clonotype comes from a man aged 18 to 35 who received the YFV17D yellow fever vaccine. The DNA sequence is TGCAGTGCTAACGCGGAGGGGCGCGCCGGGGAGCTGTTTTTT. It is translated as CSANAEGRAGELFF.